The source of this T cell receptor beta chain is a study of blood T cell repertoires in COVID-19. CDR1 is MNHEY and CDR2 is SMNVEV in the germline V gene (reference sequence). V was clipped by 5 bases and J by 4 bases, with 9 bases between them. There are 13 residues in the CDR3. Enrollees, about 18 to 95 years old, lived in about two dozen US areas. Sequenced by immunoSEQ multiplex PCR; TCRdb stores in-frame clones only, minus some. The table shows some 490,000 clones, with about 85% occurring only once. The sequencing input was PBMCs or T cells enriched from blood (not recorded which). J is TRBJ2-1 and V is TRBV27; tentatively, D is TRBD2 (5 bases). The receptor was isolated from an older woman who had recovered from COVID-19. In DNA, the CDR3 is TGTGCCAGCAGTCCAAGGACTTACAATGAGCAGTTCTTC. Translation gives CASSPRTYNEQFF.